This TCR beta chain was captured by sequencing in a study of cytomegalovirus exposure and HLA in healthy donors. Study background: Genetic ancestry analysis placed 81% of the 300 to 400 donors that were genotyped in the Caucasian-associated cluster. Study-level results: In an earlier analysis, about 87% or about 30%: the productive usage of most TCR beta V segments. Some V segments, TRBV6-2 and TRBV6-3 among them, were indistinguishable and were therefore excluded.

CDR3 size: 16 residues. Germline V gene sequence: CDR1 SGHTA, CDR2 FQGNSA. All donors participated as healthy donors of bone marrow. With regard to this clone: Its antigen is unknown. Compared with germline, one end of the junction differs, possibly owing to a read error.

It was with 60 Vbeta and 13 Jbeta primers that the PCR ran. The assay was immunoSEQ multiplex PCR, and TCRdb's table has in-frame clones only and misses some. The table records 100,000 to 150,000 clones, around 84% of them present only once. This sequence joins TRBV7-2 and TRBJ2-1, with 8 bases matching TRBD2. Sequencing was carried out using PBMCs. The receptor comes from a man younger than 30 in good health and CMV-seronegative. CDR3 sequence: CAGRIHSGDPYNEQFF. CDR3 nucleotides: TGTGCCGGCAGGATACATAGCGGGGACCCCTACAATGAGCAGTTCTTC. The variable domain in full, completed from reference TRBV7-2 and TRBJ2-1, reads GAGVSQSPSNKVTEKGKDVELRCDPISGHTALYWYRQSLGQGLEFLIYFQGNSAPDKSGLPSDRFSAERTGGSVSTLTIQRTQQEDSAVYLCAGRIHSGDPYNEQFFGPGTRLTVL.